Each of the 14 T cell receptor beta chains below was sequenced from the same sample in a study of cytomegalovirus exposure and HLA in healthy donors. Amplification used 60 Vbeta primers and 13 Jbeta primers. TCRdb keeps only in-frame clones here, not all; method: immunoSEQ multiplex PCR. The table includes around 150,000 clones, 70% to 80% detected once. The sample comprised PBMCs. The receptors come from a man aged 50 or older in good health and CMV-seropositive.

The chain uses TRBV28 and TRBJ2-1; TRBD1 matches at 9 bases. The V gene's germline CDR1 is MDHEN and CDR2 SYDVKM. After removal of 5 bases from V and 6 bases from J, the junction contained 5 bases not matched to a gene. There are 14 residues in the CDR3. For the CDR3, the DNA is TGTGCCAGCAGTCCCGGGACAGGGCGCAATGAGCAGTTCTTC. The encoded protein is CASSPGTGRNEQFF.

V usage is TRBV5-1 and J usage is TRBJ2-3; 8 bases match TRBD2. The trim removed 1 base at V and 6 bases at J, leaving 4 bases unmatched. Looked up from germline, CDR1 is SGHRS and CDR2 is YFSETQ. This CDR3 is built from 14 residues. The CDR3 loop is CASSLSGSGDTQYF. CDR3 nucleotides: TGCGCCAGCAGCTTGAGCGGGAGTGGGGATACGCAGTATTTT.

The chain recombines TRBV19 with TRBJ1-5; the D is unclear. The V end lost 3 bases, the J end lost 7 bases, and 10 bases lay between the germline ends. This CDR3 is 13 amino acids long. Germline lookup yields CDR1 LNHDA and CDR2 SQIVND (reference sequence). The CDR3 DNA is TGTGCCAGTAGTATTGATATGGAGCAGCCCCAGCATTTT. Translated, it gives CASSIDMEQPQHF.

The chain couples TRBV28 to TRBJ1-5; the match to TRBD1 covers 8 bases. The CDR3 loop spans 15 amino acids. Germline V gene data show CDR1 as MDHEN and CDR2 as SYDVKM. The junction had 7 bases not matched to a gene; V was cut back by 6 bases and J by 3 bases. CDR3 coding DNA: TGTGCCAGCAGCCCCGGGACAGGTTACAATCAGCCCCAGCATTTT. Translating gives CASSPGTGYNQPQHF.

This chain connects TRBV11-2 to TRBJ2-1; 14 bases match TRBD2. V was clipped by 6 bases and J by 10 bases; unmatched bases: 11. Germline V gives CDR1 SGHAT, CDR2 FQNNGV. This CDR3 spans 16 amino acids. CDR3 sequence (DNA): TGTGCCAGCAGACCCGCGGGGACTAGCGGGAGCCAAGAGCAGTTCTTC. Translation: CASRPAGTSGSQEQFF.

Points on this clone: Compared with germline, one end of the junction differs, possibly owing to a read error. This chain uses TRBV30 with TRBJ1-2; a weak D match, TRBD1 (6 bases). The CDR3 loop spans 11 amino acids. Germline V gives CDR1 GTSNPN, CDR2 SVGIG (reference sequence). The CDR3: CAWSYKRDILF. In nucleotides, the CDR3 is TGTGCCTGGAGTTATAAAAGGGACATTCTCTTC.

The chain has TRBV29-1 and TRBJ2-1; TRBD1 is a possible D gene (6 bases). V was shortened by 1 base and J by 7 bases, with 11 bases between the two germline ends. The germline CDR1 and CDR2 sequences are SQVTM and ANQGSEA. This CDR3 spans 13 amino acids. CDR3 sequence reads: CSVEVGQGNEQFF. CDR3 coding DNA: TGCAGCGTTGAAGTAGGCCAGGGGAATGAGCAGTTCTTC.

The J gene is TRBJ2-7, the V gene TRBV9; 9 bases match TRBD2. After removal of 0 bases from V and 4 bases from J, the junction contained 2 bases not matched to a gene. The germline gives CDR1 SGDLS, CDR2 YYNGEE. The CDR3 covers 14 residues. CDR3 DNA: TGTGCCAGCAGCGTAGGTGCGGGAGGGTACGAGCAGTACTTC. Translating it yields CASSVGAGGYEQYF.

This clone was detected a few times. J is TRBJ2-7 and V is TRBV6-6, with TRBD1 as a possible D gene (5 bases). The CDR3 length is 16 residues. Germline CDR1 reads MNHNY; CDR2 reads SVGAGI (reference sequence). The V end was cut by 0 bases, the J end by 0 bases, with 12 bases between. The CDR3 nucleotides read TGTGCCAGCAGTTACTCGCTCCACAGGAGCTCCTACGAGCAGTACTTC. This codes for CASSYSLHRSSYEQYF.

This chain uses TRBV29-1 with TRBJ1-2, with D possibly matching TRBD1 (6 bases). Trimming cost V 4 bases and J 2 bases, with 14 bases left between them. Germline V lookup: CDR1 SQVTM, CDR2 ANQGSEA. This CDR3 has 14 residues. In nucleotides, the CDR3 is TGCAGCGTTGTGGTCGGGGGGCGAAACTATGGCTACACCTTC. This gives the protein CSVVVGGRNYGYTF.

CDR3 amino acids: CASSTHRGSYNEQFF. DNA of the CDR3: TGTGCCAGCAGCACCCACAGGGGGTCCTACAATGAGCAGTTCTTC. The chain is built from TRBV7-9 and TRBJ2-1; 8 bases agree with TRBD1. This CDR3 is 15 amino acids long. Germline values: CDR1 SEHNR, CDR2 FQNEAQ (reference sequence). Trimming took 5 bases from V and 1 from J; bases not matched to a gene: 4.

The chain carries TRBV20-1 and TRBJ2-7; D possibly corresponds to TRBD1 (5 bases). Trimming left V 6 bases short and J 5 bases short, with 11 bases between. Germline assignment: CDR1 DFQATT and CDR2 SNEGSKA (reference sequence). This CDR3 is built from 11 residues. The CDR3 region is CSADTRDEQYF. CDR3 nucleotide sequence: TGCAGTGCGGACACCCGTGACGAGCAGTACTTC.

The chain links TRBV7-6 to TRBJ2-1, with 7 bases fitting TRBD1. With V trimmed by 5 bases and J by 9 bases, 10 bases remained unmatched. The CDR3 has 14 residues. In germline, CDR1 is SGHVS, CDR2 FNYEAQ. The CDR3: CASSPQTGFGEQFF. The CDR3, as DNA: TGTGCCAGCAGCCCCCAGACAGGGTTTGGTGAGCAGTTCTTC.

The genes are TRBV6-1 and TRBJ1-1, with D unresolved. Germline lookup yields CDR1 MNHNS and CDR2 SASEGT. Trimming removed 3 bases from V and 2 bases from J, with 7 bases in between. The CDR3 is 13 residues long. CDR3 sequence reads: CASSEAENTEAFF. The CDR3 coding sequence is TGTGCCAGCAGTGAGGCGGAAAACACTGAAGCTTTCTTT.